This TCR beta chain is from a study of blood T cell repertoires in COVID-19. V lost 2 bases and J 3 bases, leaving 9 bases between the germline ends. Per germline, CDR1 SGHRS and CDR2 YFSETQ. The length of the CDR3 is 13 residues. Clones were read by immunoSEQ multiplex PCR, and TCRdb kept only the in-frame ones, dropping some. The sample has roughly 400,000 clones, 75% to 90% seen once; the top ten hold around 1.1%. The rearrangement uses TRBV5-1 and TRBJ2-7; maybe TRBD1 (5 bases). The sequence derives from a man aged 25-45 years who had recovered from COVID-19. Sequenced: PBMCs or T cells enriched from blood (not recorded which). CDR3 bases: TGCGCCAGCAGCTTCGCAGACAGCTACGAGCAGTACTTC. Translation: CASSFADSYEQYF.